A single sample is the source of the 28 T cell receptor beta chains below, sequenced in a study of blood T cell repertoires in COVID-19. Profiling relied on immunoSEQ multiplex PCR, and the TCRdb table lists in-frame clones only, not all of them. The profile shows about 180,000 clones, less than 90% of them singletons. Sequences were obtained from peripheral blood. These receptors came from a man between 65 and 85 years old with active or convalescent COVID-19.

This clone was recorded once. The chain employs TRBV6-5 and TRBJ1-4, with TRBD1 matching over 7 bases. After removal of 6 bases from V and 0 bases from J, the junction contained 4 bases not matched to a gene. Germline loops: CDR1 MNHEY, CDR2 SVGAGI. The CDR3 length is 15 residues. This CDR3 is CASRTDRATNEKLFF. Written as DNA, the CDR3 is TGTGCCAGCAGAACAGACAGGGCAACTAATGAAAAACTGTTTTTT.

This rearrangement joins TRBV7-9 to TRBJ1-1; perhaps TRBD1 as D (5 bases). The V gene lost 5 bases and the J gene lost 1 base, with 20 bases spanning the gap. CDR3 length equals 17 residues. CDR1 and CDR2 from the germline V gene are SEHNR and FQNEAQ (reference sequence). DNA of the CDR3: TGTGCCAGCAGCAGTTGGGGCCATCCCCGAGGGAACACTGAAGCTTTCTTT. It encodes CASSSWGHPRGNTEAFF. The full variable domain, in which reference TRBV7-9 and TRBJ1-1 provide the parts outside the CDR3, is DTGVSQNPRHKITKRGQNVTFRCDPISEHNRLYWYRQTLGQGPEFLTYFQNEAQLEKSRLLSDRFSAERPKGSFSTLEIQRTEQGDSAMYLCASSSWGHPRGNTEAFFGQGTRLTVV.

The J gene is TRBJ2-1, the V gene TRBV30; D gene uncertain. Deletions cut 0 bases from V and 8 bases from J, with 8 bases between. CDR1 GTSNPN and CDR2 SVGIG come from the germline V gene (reference sequence). The CDR3 is 12 amino acids. CDR3 protein: CAWSVVRDEQFF. The CDR3 coding sequence is TGTGCCTGGAGTGTAGTCCGGGATGAGCAGTTCTTC.

The genes are TRBV9 and TRBJ2-5; 8 bases fit TRBD2. This CDR3 spans 15 amino acids. V shed 0 bases, J shed 5 bases, and the junction held 6 bases outside the gene matches. Germline V gives CDR1 SGDLS, CDR2 YYNGEE. CDR3 in amino acids: CASSVAGTRGETQYF. In nucleotides, the CDR3 is TGTGCCAGCAGCGTAGCTGGGACTAGAGGCGAGACCCAGTACTTC.

The chain links TRBV20-1 to TRBJ1-3; D is ambiguous. The CDR3 length is 10 residues. V lost 6 bases and J 4 bases, leaving 4 bases between the germline ends. CDR1 is DFQATT, CDR2 SNEGSKA, per germline (reference sequence). CDR3 in amino acids: CSAAGNTIYF. CDR3 bases: TGCAGTGCCGCGGGAAACACCATATATTTT.

The J gene is TRBJ1-2, the V gene TRBV27; a possible D gene is TRBD1 (5 bases). V was trimmed by 7 bases and J by 3 bases, leaving 15 bases between them. CDR3 length: 14 residues. CDR1 and CDR2 (germline): MNHEY, SMNVEV (reference sequence). For the CDR3, the DNA is TGTGCCAGCAAACTGCGGTGGGGGGACTATGGCTACACCTTC. Its protein product is CASKLRWGDYGYTF.

Turning to this clone: Other DNA sequences from this sample encode an identical CDR3 as well. This rearrangement joins TRBV5-1 to TRBJ1-1; 7 bases map to TRBD1. V lost 0 bases, J lost 3 bases, and 2 bases stayed unmatched. The CDR3 spans 14 residues. The germline V gene encodes CDR1 SGHRS and CDR2 YFSETQ. CDR3 region: CASSLVTGDTEAFF. DNA for the CDR3: TGCGCCAGCAGCTTGGTTACAGGGGACACTGAAGCTTTCTTT.

This rearrangement joins TRBV10-2 to TRBJ2-7, with D maybe TRBD2 (5 bases). The V gene's germline CDR1 is WSHSY and CDR2 SAAADI. The CDR3 length is 15 residues. The V gene lost 0 bases and the J gene lost 0 bases, with 9 bases spanning the gap. The CDR3 DNA reads as TGCGCCAGCAGTGAGTCGACTACCTTCTCCTACGAGCAGTACTTC. Translated: CASSESTTFSYEQYF.

V and J are TRBV6-5 and TRBJ2-7; possibly TRBD2 for D (7 bases). This CDR3 is 15 amino acids long. Germline loops: CDR1 MNHEY, CDR2 SVGAGI. V lost 7 bases to trimming and J lost 7 bases, with 23 bases between them. The CDR3 coding sequence is TGTGCCAGCACCAAGCAGAGGGGGGGCCTTGGAGAGCAGTACTTC. Amino acid sequence: CASTKQRGGLGEQYF.

The chain is built from TRBV5-1 and TRBJ2-7; 9 bases agree with TRBD1. V lost 4 bases, J lost 6 bases, and 11 bases stayed unmatched. The CDR3 has 15 residues. CDR1 and CDR2 (germline): SGHRS, YFSETQ. The DNA for the CDR3 is TGCGCCAGCAGCGTATCGGGGGACAGGGTGGGCGAGCAGTACTTC. Translating gives CASSVSGDRVGEQYF.

The gene calls are TRBV27 and TRBJ1-2, with 9 bases matching TRBD1. Looked up from germline, CDR1 is MNHEY and CDR2 is SMNVEV (reference sequence). V shed 5 bases and J 4 bases; nucleotides not matched to a gene: 8. The CDR3 extends over 15 amino acids. The CDR3 here is CASSLRQGGSYGYTF. For the CDR3, the DNA is TGTGCCAGCAGTCTAAGACAGGGGGGGAGCTATGGCTACACCTTC.

The genes are TRBV27 and TRBJ2-2, with 8 positions matching TRBD1. V shed 5 bases, J shed 6 bases, and the junction held 8 bases outside the gene matches. There are 15 residues in the CDR3. The germline gives CDR1 MNHEY, CDR2 SMNVEV (reference sequence). The CDR3 loop reads CASSRTGTRPGELFF. DNA of the CDR3: TGTGCCAGCAGTCGGACAGGGACAAGACCCGGGGAGCTGTTTTTT.

The chain couples TRBV6-5 to TRBJ2-2; 10 bases fit TRBD1. Germline assignment: CDR1 MNHEY and CDR2 SVGAGI. V shed 6 bases, J shed 6 bases, and the junction held 7 bases outside the gene matches. This CDR3 region has 15 residues. The CDR3 is CASRVTGGVAGELFF. The DNA of the CDR3 is TGTGCCAGCAGGGTGACAGGGGGCGTTGCCGGGGAGCTGTTTTTT.

This clone was recorded a few times. The chain employs TRBV3-1 (or the pseudogene TRBV3-2) and TRBJ1-2; D perhaps matches TRBD1 (5 bases). This CDR3 spans 16 amino acids. Trimming shortened V by 1 base and J by 4 bases, and 16 bases separated the two germline ends. CDR1 LGHDT and CDR2 YNNKEL come from the germline V gene (reference sequence). The CDR3 DNA follows: TGTGCCAGCAGCCAAGTTCGGGGGGGACTGATCTATGGCTACACCTTC. Amino acid sequence: CASSQVRGGLIYGYTF.

The chain recombines TRBV4-3 with TRBJ1-2, with D perhaps TRBD1 (5 bases). V was clipped by 4 bases and J by 4 bases, with 13 bases between them. Germline-derived CDR1 and CDR2 are LGHNA and YSLEER. CDR3 size: 14 residues. The CDR3 coding sequence is TGCGCCAGCAGCCGGACCGGGGGGGGCTATGGCTACACCTTC. It specifies CASSRTGGGYGYTF.

V and J are TRBV5-1 and TRBJ2-7; D is ambiguous. Germline V gene sequence: CDR1 SGHRS, CDR2 YFSETQ. The CDR3 length is 18 residues. Trimming took off 3 bases at V and 2 bases at J, with 24 bases between the two ends. CDR3 residues: CASSSPAAPVYTPYEQYF. DNA of the CDR3: TGCGCCAGCAGCTCACCCGCCGCACCAGTGTATACCCCCTACGAGCAGTACTTC.

The chain couples TRBV2 to TRBJ1-1; D uncertain. Trimming stripped 3 bases from V and 6 bases from J, with 11 bases between. The CDR3 has 13 residues. Germline V gene lookup returns CDR1 SNHLY and CDR2 FYNNEI. The CDR3 reads CASSERFNAEAFF. CDR3 DNA sequence: TGTGCCAGCAGTGAGAGATTCAACGCTGAAGCTTTCTTT.

The chain uses TRBV5-1 and TRBJ2-5, with D unclear. The germline V gene has CDR1 SGHRS and CDR2 YFSETQ. The CDR3 is made up of 16 amino acids. Trimming cost V 4 bases and J 2 bases, with 18 bases left between them. CDR3 loop: CASSPPGGSGQETQYF. The CDR3 region has the DNA TGCGCCAGCAGCCCCCCAGGTGGTTCCGGACAAGAGACCCAGTACTTC.

The V gene is TRBV25-1, the J gene TRBJ2-5; D is possibly TRBD1 (6 bases). Per germline, CDR1 MGHDK and CDR2 SYGVNS. V gave up 7 bases and J gave up 5 bases, with 17 bases separating them. There are 14 residues in the CDR3. The CDR3 region has the DNA TGTGCCAGCACCCCCCCAGGGGCTAGGGAGACCCAGTACTTC. This sequence encodes CASTPPGARETQYF.

The chain carries TRBV7-3 and TRBJ2-1, with 9 bases that match TRBD1. Per germline, CDR1 SGHTA and CDR2 FQGTGA. This CDR3 contains 15 residues. The junction had 3 bases not matched to a gene; V was cut back by 5 bases and J by 1 base. The CDR3 is CASSPDRGSYNEQFF. CDR3 bases: TGTGCCAGCAGCCCGGACAGGGGATCCTACAATGAGCAGTTCTTC.

The genes are TRBV19 and TRBJ1-2; possible D gene TRBD1, 5 bases. Germline V gene sequence: CDR1 LNHDA, CDR2 SQIVND (reference sequence). Trimming shortened V by 1 base and J by 4 bases, and 13 bases separated the two germline ends. The CDR3 has 15 residues. CDR3 in amino acids: CASSIGEGRPYGYTF. CDR3 in DNA: TGTGCCAGTAGTATAGGGGAGGGACGGCCCTATGGCTACACCTTC.

The rearrangement links TRBV4-2 to TRBJ1-1, with 7 positions matching TRBD1. V shed 6 bases and J 7 bases; nucleotides not matched to a gene: 14. In germline, CDR1 is LGHNA, CDR2 YNFKEQ. This CDR3 is 15 amino acids long. The DNA for the CDR3 is TGTGCCAGCAGGCTTATGCACAGGGGTGATTTTGAAGCTTTCTTT. Protein product: CASRLMHRGDFEAFF.

The gene calls are TRBV7-9 and TRBJ2-7, with 8 bases that match TRBD1. This CDR3 spans 14 amino acids. V dropped 0 bases and J dropped 4; count of bases not matched to a gene: 2. CDR1 is SEHNR and CDR2 is FQNEAQ in the germline V gene (reference sequence). CDR3 in amino acids: CASSLADRVYEQYF. CDR3 in DNA: TGTGCCAGCAGCTTAGCGGACAGGGTGTACGAGCAGTACTTC.

The table lists this clone with many counts. The V call is TRBV4-3, the J call TRBJ1-1; 7 bases align to TRBD1. Per the germline V gene, CDR1 is LGHNA and CDR2 is YSLEER. The CDR3 runs 18 residues. V trimming: 0 bases; J trimming: 3 bases; junction bases outside the gene matches: 13. Here the CDR3 DNA reads TGCGCCAGCAGCCAAGATAGCGGAAAATGGACAGGACACACTGAAGCTTTCTTT. It codes for CASSQDSGKWTGHTEAFF.

This sequence joins TRBV27 and TRBJ1-5, with TRBD1 matching over 9 bases. This CDR3 contains 16 residues. Germline CDR1 reads MNHEY; CDR2 reads SMNVEV (reference sequence). Unmatched junction bases numbered 6, after V lost 6 bases and J lost 0 bases. CDR3 loop: CASSSYRGHSNQPQHF. The CDR3 DNA sequence: TGTGCCAGCAGCTCTTACAGGGGGCATAGCAATCAGCCCCAGCATTTT.

The chain uses TRBV7-6 and TRBJ2-7; D may be TRBD1 (5 bases). The CDR3 is made up of 12 amino acids. Germline V gene data show CDR1 as SGHVS and CDR2 as FNYEAQ. Trimming took off 0 bases at V and 6 bases at J, with 6 bases between the two ends. CDR3 protein: CASSLAGREQYF. CDR3 DNA sequence: TGTGCCAGCAGCTTAGCGGGGCGCGAGCAGTACTTC.

The CDR3 spells CASRSGQGARNSPLHF. CDR3 bases: TGTGCCAGCAGATCTGGACAGGGGGCGCGGAATTCACCCCTCCACTTT. The genes are TRBV5-4 and TRBJ1-6; 11 nucleotides align to TRBD1. This CDR3 is 16 amino acids long. The V gene end was trimmed by 5 bases and the J gene end by 7 bases; junction bases not matched to a gene: 8. Germline V CDR1 and CDR2: SGHNT, YYREEE (reference sequence).

The chain is built from TRBV14 and TRBJ1-4, with D unclear. CDR1 SGHDN and CDR2 FVKESK come from the germline V gene. The V end was cut by 0 bases, the J end by 8 bases, with 16 bases between. This CDR3 has 16 amino acids. CDR3 in amino acids: CASSQDEWSREEKLFF. The DNA for the CDR3 is TGTGCCAGCAGCCAAGATGAGTGGTCTAGGGAGGAAAAACTGTTTTTT.